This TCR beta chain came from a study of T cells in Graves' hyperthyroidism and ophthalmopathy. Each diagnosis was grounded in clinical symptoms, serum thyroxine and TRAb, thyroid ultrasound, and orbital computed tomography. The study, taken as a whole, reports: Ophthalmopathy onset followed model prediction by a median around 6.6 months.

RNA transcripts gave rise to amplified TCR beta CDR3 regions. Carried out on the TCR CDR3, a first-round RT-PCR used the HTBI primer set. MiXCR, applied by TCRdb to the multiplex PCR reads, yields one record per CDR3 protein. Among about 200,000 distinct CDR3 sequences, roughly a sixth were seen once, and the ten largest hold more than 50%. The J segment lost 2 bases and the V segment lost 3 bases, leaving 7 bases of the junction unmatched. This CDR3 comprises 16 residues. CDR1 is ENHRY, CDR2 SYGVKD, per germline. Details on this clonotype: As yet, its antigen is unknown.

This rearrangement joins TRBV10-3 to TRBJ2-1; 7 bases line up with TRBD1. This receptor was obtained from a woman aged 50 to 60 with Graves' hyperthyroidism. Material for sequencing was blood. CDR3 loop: CAISDPTGNTYNEQFF. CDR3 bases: TGTGCCATCAGTGACCCGACAGGGAATACCTACAATGAGCAGTTCTTC.